This is a list of T cell receptor beta chains from one sample in a study of cytomegalovirus exposure and HLA in healthy donors. The assay was immunoSEQ multiplex PCR, and TCRdb's table has in-frame clones only and misses some. The sample has some 160,000 clones; 78% are singletons. The sequenced sample consisted of PBMCs. The receptors shown here come from a middle-aged woman in good health and CMV-seronegative. CDR3s include the opening cysteine and the closing phenylalanine or tryptophan. The D gene is left open where the match is weak. Clone size, where shown, is once, few, many, or a class for clones that have expanded.

D gene: -
J gene: TRBJ2-5
V gene: TRBV7-9
clone size: -
CDR3 protein: CASSFSETQYF
CDR3 DNA: TGTGCCAGCAGCTTCTCAGAGACCCAGTACTTC

D gene: -
J gene: TRBJ2-2
V gene: TRBV6-5
clone size: -
CDR3 protein: CASSWSGTNTGELFF
CDR3 DNA: TGTGCCAGCAGTTGGTCGGGGACGAACACCGGGGAGCTGTTTTTT

D gene: -
J gene: TRBJ1-2
V gene: TRBV7-9
clone size: -
CDR3 protein: CASRGTSLYGYTF
CDR3 DNA: TGTGCCAGTCGGGGGACCTCCCTTTATGGCTACACCTTC

D gene: -
J gene: TRBJ2-7
V gene: TRBV6-5
clone size: -
CDR3 protein: CASSYSAGQHSYEQYF
CDR3 DNA: TGTGCCAGCAGTTACTCGGCGGGACAGCACTCCTACGAGCAGTACTTC

D gene: TRBD2
J gene: TRBJ2-1
V gene: TRBV7-9
clone size: once
CDR3 protein: CASSLGGGLYNEQFF
CDR3 DNA: TGTGCCAGCAGCTTAGGCGGGGGGCTTTACAATGAGCAGTTCTTC

D gene: -
J gene: TRBJ1-1
V gene: TRBV5-6
clone size: -
CDR3 protein: CASSLGFGGVRNTEAFF
CDR3 DNA: TGTGCCAGCAGCTTGGGTTTCGGGGGGGTTAGAAACACTGAAGCTTTCTTT

D gene: -
J gene: TRBJ1-1
V gene: TRBV5-1
clone size: few
CDR3 protein: CASSLVRGGPLNTEAFF
CDR3 DNA: TGCGCCAGCAGCTTGGTTCGGGGGGGCCCTCTGAACACTGAAGCTTTCTTT

D gene: -
J gene: TRBJ1-5
V gene: TRBV19
clone size: -
CDR3 protein: CASSMFSRAPVQHF
CDR3 DNA: TGTGCCAGTAGTATGTTCTCCAGGGCGCCTGTCCAGCATTTT

D gene: -
J gene: TRBJ1-1
V gene: TRBV11-2
clone size: -
CDR3 protein: CASSLELQIGWSGTEAFF
CDR3 DNA: TGTGCCAGCAGCTTAGAGTTGCAGATCGGGTGGTCGGGCACTGAAGCTTTCTTT

D gene: -
J gene: TRBJ1-2
V gene: TRBV5-6
clone size: -
CDR3 protein: CASSRFSGGENYGYTF
CDR3 DNA: TGTGCCAGCAGCCGCTTCTCCGGGGGGGAGAACTATGGCTACACCTTC